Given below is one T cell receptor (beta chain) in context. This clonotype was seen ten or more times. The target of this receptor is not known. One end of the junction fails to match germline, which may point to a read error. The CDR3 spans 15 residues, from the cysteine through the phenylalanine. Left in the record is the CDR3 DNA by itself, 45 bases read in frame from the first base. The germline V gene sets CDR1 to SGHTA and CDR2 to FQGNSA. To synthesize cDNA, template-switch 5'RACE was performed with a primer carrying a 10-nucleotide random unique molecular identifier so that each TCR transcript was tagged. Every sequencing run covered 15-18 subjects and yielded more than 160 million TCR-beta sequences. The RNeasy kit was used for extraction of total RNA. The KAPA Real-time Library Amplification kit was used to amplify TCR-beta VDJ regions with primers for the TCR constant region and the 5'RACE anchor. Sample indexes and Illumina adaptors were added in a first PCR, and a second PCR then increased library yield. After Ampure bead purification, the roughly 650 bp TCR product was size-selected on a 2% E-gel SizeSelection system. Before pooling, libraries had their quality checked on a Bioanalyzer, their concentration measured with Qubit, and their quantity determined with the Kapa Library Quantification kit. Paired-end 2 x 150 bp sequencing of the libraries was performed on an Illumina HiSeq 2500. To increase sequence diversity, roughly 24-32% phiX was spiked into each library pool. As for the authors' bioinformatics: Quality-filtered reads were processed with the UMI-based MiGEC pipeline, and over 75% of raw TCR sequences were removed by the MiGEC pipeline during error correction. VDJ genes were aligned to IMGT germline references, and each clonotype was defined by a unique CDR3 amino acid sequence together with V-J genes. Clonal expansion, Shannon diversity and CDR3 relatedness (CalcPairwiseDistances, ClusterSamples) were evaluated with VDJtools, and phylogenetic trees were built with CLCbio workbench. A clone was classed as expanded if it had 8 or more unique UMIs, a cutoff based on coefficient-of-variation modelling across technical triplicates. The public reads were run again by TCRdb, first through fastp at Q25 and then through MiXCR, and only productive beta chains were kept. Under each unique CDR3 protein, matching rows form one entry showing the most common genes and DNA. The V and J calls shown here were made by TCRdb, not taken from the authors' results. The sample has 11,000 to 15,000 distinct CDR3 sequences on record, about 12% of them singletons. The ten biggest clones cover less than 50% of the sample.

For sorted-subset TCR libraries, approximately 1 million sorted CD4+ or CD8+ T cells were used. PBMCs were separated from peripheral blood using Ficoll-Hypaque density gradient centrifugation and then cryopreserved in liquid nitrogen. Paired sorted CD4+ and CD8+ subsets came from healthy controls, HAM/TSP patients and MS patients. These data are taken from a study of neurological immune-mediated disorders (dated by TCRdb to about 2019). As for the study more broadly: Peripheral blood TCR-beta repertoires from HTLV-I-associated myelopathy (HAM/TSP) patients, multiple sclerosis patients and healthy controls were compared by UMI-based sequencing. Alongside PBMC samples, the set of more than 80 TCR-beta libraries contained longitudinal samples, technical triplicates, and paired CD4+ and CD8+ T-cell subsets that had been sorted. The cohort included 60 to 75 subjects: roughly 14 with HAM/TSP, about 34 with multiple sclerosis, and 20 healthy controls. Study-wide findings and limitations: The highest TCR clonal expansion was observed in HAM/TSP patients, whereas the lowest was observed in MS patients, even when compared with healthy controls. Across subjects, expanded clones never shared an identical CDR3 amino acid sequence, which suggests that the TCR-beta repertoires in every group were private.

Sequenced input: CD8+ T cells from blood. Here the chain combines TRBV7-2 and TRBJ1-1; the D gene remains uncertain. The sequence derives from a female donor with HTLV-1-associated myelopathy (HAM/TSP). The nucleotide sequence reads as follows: TGTGCCAGCAGCCTAGCCCCGGGGTTCAACACTGAAGCTTTCTTT. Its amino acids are CASSLAPGFNTEAFF.